This T cell receptor beta chain was recorded in a study of T cell changes during pregnancy in multiple sclerosis. Germline V gene data show CDR1 as LNHDA and CDR2 as SQIVND (reference sequence). This CDR3 contains 14 residues. The V gene end was trimmed by 7 bases and the J gene end by 3 bases; junction bases not matched to a gene: 9. Using immunoSEQ multiplex PCR, the repertoire was profiled, and TCRdb retains in-frame clones only, with some absent. The table lists tens of thousands of clones, approximately 92% of them singletons. The TCR was taken from a female donor with multiple sclerosis, enrolled in a pregnancy study. The chain carries TRBV19 and TRBJ2-7, with 7 bases matching TRBD2. The sample was peripheral blood, taken after pregnancy. The CDR3 DNA reads as TGTGCCAGTACCCCGAGTGGCGGGAGCTACGAGCAGTACTTC. This sequence encodes CASTPSGGSYEQYF.